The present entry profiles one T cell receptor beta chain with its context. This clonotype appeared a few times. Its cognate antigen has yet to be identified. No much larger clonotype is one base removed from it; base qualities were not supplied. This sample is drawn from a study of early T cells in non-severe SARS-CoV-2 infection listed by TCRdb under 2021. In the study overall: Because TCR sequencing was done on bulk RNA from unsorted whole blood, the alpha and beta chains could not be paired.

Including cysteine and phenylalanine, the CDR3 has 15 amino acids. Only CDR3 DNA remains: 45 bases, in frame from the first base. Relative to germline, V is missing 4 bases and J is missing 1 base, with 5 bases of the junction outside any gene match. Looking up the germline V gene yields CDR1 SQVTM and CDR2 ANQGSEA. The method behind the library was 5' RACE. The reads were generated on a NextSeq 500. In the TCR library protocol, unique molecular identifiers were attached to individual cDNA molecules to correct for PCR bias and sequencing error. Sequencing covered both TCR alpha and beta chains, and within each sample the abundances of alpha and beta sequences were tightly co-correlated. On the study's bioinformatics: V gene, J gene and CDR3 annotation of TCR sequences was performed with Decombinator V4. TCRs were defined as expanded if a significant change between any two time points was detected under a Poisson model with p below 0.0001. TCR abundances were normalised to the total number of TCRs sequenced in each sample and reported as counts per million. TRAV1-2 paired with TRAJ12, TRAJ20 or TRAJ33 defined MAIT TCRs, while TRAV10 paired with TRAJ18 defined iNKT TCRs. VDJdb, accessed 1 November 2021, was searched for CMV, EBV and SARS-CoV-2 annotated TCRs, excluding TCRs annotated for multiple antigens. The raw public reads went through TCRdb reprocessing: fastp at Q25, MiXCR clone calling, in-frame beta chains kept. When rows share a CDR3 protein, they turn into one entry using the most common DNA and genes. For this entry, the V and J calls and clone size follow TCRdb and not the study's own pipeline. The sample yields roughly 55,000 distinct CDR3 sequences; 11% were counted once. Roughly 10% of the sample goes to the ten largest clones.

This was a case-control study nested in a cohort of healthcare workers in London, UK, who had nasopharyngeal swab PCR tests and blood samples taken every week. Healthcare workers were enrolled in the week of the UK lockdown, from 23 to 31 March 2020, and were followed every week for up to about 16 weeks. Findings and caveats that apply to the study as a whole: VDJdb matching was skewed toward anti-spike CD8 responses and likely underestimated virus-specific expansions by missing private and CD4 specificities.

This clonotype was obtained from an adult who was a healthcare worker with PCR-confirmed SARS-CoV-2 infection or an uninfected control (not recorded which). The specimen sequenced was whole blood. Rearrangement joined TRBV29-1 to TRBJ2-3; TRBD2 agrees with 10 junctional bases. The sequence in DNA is TGCAGCGTTGGACCTAGCGGGAGTCGCACAGATACGCAGTATTTT. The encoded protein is CSVGPSGSRTDTQYF.